These 26 T cell receptor beta chains came from one sample sequenced in a study of T-cell reconstitution after alpha-beta-depleted transplantation in children. Unique molecular identifiers were incorporated into the prepared TCRbeta library. TCRdb re-called the PCR reads with MiXCR, one entry per CDR3 protein. The sample carries about 170,000 distinct CDR3 sequences, approximately 12% recorded once. Sequencing was performed on PBMCs, taken before TCRalphabeta/CD19-depleted stem cell transplant. Source of these receptors: a boy younger than 10 with acute myeloid leukemia, due to receive a stem cell transplant.

This clonotype was recorded at least ten times. This chain joins TRBV6-2 or TRBV6-3 and TRBJ2-2; 7 bases agree with TRBD2. The V segment lost 0 bases and the J segment 6 bases; nucleotides outside the gene matches: 16. This CDR3 has 19 residues. The germline V gene encodes CDR1 MNHEY and CDR2 SVGEGT. CDR3 residues: CASSYSIGQRDLTPGELFF. The CDR3 DNA reads as TGTGCCAGCAGTTACTCGATAGGGCAGCGGGATCTCACCCCCGGGGAGCTGTTTTTT.

For this clonotype: This may come from a read error, since a much larger clone is one base off. The chain joins TRBV20-1 to TRBJ2-1; 13 bases fit TRBD2. The germline V gene has CDR1 DFQATT and CDR2 SNEGSKA (reference sequence). The CDR3 has 17 residues. Here the CDR3 DNA reads TGCTGTGCTAGACCTTTCGGGACTAGCGGGGCCTACAATGAGCAGTTCTTC. Translated, it gives CCARPFGTSGAYNEQFF.

The chain employs TRBV20-1 and TRBJ2-1; TRBD2 aligns across 8 bases. Germline V gene data show CDR1 as DFQATT and CDR2 as SNEGSKA (reference sequence). J gave up 8 bases and V 3 bases, and 9 bases lay outside the gene matches. This CDR3 has 14 residues. CDR3 protein: CSARFREGGDEQFF. As DNA, the CDR3 is TGCAGTGCTAGGTTTCGGGAGGGTGGGGATGAGCAGTTCTTC.

J is TRBJ2-1 and V is TRBV19; no definite D call. Trimming cost V 6 bases and J 0 bases, with 12 bases left between them. The CDR3 is 15 amino acids. Per the germline V gene, CDR1 is LNHDA and CDR2 is SQIVND (reference sequence). The CDR3 spells CASSVTESSYNEQFF. Written as DNA, the CDR3 is TGTGCCAGTAGCGTGACTGAGAGCTCCTACAATGAGCAGTTCTTC.

This clonotype was seen at least ten times. The V gene is TRBV4-2, the J gene TRBJ2-3, with 10 bases fitting TRBD2. Per germline, CDR1 LGHNA and CDR2 YNFKEQ. With V trimmed by 4 bases and J by 2 bases, 6 bases remained unmatched. There are 16 residues in the CDR3. This chain's CDR3 is CASSLSSGGTTDTQYF. In DNA form, the CDR3 reads TGTGCCAGCAGCCTCAGTAGCGGGGGGACCACAGATACGCAGTATTTT.

This clonotype was observed many times. This chain connects TRBV4-1 to TRBJ1-1; D is undetermined. The length of the CDR3 is 13 residues. Germline assignment: CDR1 MGHRA and CDR2 YSYEKL. With 0 bases removed from V and 9 bases from J, the gap between germline ends came to 11 bases. This CDR3 is CASSQDRRSQAFF. CDR3 sequence (DNA): TGCGCCAGCAGCCAAGATAGGCGTTCGCAAGCTTTCTTT.

Note on this clonotype: It may be a read error: a sequence one base away is much more abundant. V and J are TRBV20-1 and TRBJ2-5, with D perhaps assigned TRBD1 or TRBD2 (5 bases each). The CDR3 consists of 12 residues. Germline V gene data show CDR1 as DFQATT and CDR2 as SNEGSKA (reference sequence). CDR3: CSGLGPQETQNF. The CDR3 DNA follows: TGCAGTGGGTTGGGACCTCAAGAGACCCAGAACTTC.

This clonotype was seen once. Relative to the germline gene, one junction end is altered; a read error may explain this. The rearrangement uses TRBV13 and TRBJ2-3; TRBD2 matches at 14 bases. The CDR3 length is 17 residues. CDR1 and CDR2 (germline): PRHDT, FYEKMQ (reference sequence). The CDR3 bases are TGTGCTAGCAACTCGGGGACTAGCGGGAGTAGAACAGATACGCAGTATTTT. Translating gives CASNSGTSGSRTDTQYF.

Only a few counts were recorded for this clonotype. This may come from a read error, since a much larger clone is one base off. CDR3 sequence: CASSPGQGAFF. As DNA, the CDR3 is TGCGCCAGCAGCCCCGGACAAGGGGCGTTCTTC. V and J are TRBV5-1 and TRBJ2-1, with a weak D call TRBD1 (5 bases). CDR3 size: 11 residues. Trimming stripped 4 bases from V and 15 bases from J, with 14 bases between. Germline V gives CDR1 SGHRS, CDR2 YFSETQ.

This clonotype has at least ten counts. CDR3: CSASQTRLQETQYF. The DNA for the CDR3 is TGCAGTGCTAGTCAGACTAGGCTTCAAGAGACCCAGTACTTC. This chain joins TRBV20-1 and TRBJ2-5; weak D call: TRBD2 (6 bases). From germline, CDR1 is DFQATT and CDR2 SNEGSKA (reference sequence). This CDR3 is 14 amino acids long. Deletions cut 3 bases from V and 2 bases from J, with 13 bases between.

This clonotype was observed at least ten times. The chain employs TRBV10-3 and TRBJ2-1, with a possible D match to TRBD1 (5 bases). The V end lost 6 bases, the J end lost 0 bases, and 12 bases lay between the germline ends. Germline V gene sequence: CDR1 ENHRY, CDR2 SYGVKD. There are 15 residues in the CDR3. The CDR3 loop is CAIRETDRSYNEQFF. The CDR3 region has the DNA TGTGCCATCAGAGAGACAGACCGCTCCTACAATGAGCAGTTCTTC.

This clonotype was seen ten or more times. The gene calls are TRBV12-3 or TRBV12-4 and TRBJ1-4; D possibly corresponds to TRBD1 (6 bases). This CDR3 has 14 amino acids. Trimming pared 7 bases from V and 8 bases from J, leaving 17 bases between. For the CDR3, the DNA is TGTGCCAGCACCCAGGGGACCCTACTCGAAAAACTGTTTTTT. Its translation: CASTQGTLLEKLFF.

Note on this clonotype: The CDR3 does not close with the conserved phenylalanine or tryptophan, likely indicating a read error. The J gene is TRBJ2-1, the V gene TRBV9; D is possibly TRBD1 (6 bases). This CDR3 spans 15 amino acids. CDR1 and CDR2 (germline): SGDLS, YYNGEE. The CDR3 loop is CASSGNFRGYNEQFV. In nucleotides, the CDR3 is TGTGCTAGCAGCGGAAATTTCAGGGGCTACAATGAGCAGTTCGTC.

Many counts were recorded for this clonotype. V gene TRBV3-1 combines with J gene TRBJ2-1, with TRBD1 as a possible D gene (6 bases). CDR3 size: 16 residues. CDR1 and CDR2 from the germline V gene are LGHDT and YNNKEL (reference sequence). V lost 1 base and J lost 3, with 13 bases in between. The CDR3 bases are TGTGCCAGCAGCCAAGTTTCCAGGGGCCTCTACAATGAGCAGTTCTTC. It translates to CASSQVSRGLYNEQFF.

This clonotype has at least ten counts. The V call is TRBV10-2, the J call TRBJ2-6; D is ambiguous. From germline, CDR1 is WSHSY and CDR2 SAAADI. Trimming left V 6 bases short and J 4 bases short, with 10 bases between. This CDR3 is built from 14 residues. CDR3 sequence reads: CASRSSGGANVLTF. The CDR3 nucleotides read TGCGCCAGCAGAAGTTCTGGAGGGGCCAACGTCCTGACTTTC.

This clonotype was picked up many times. This chain connects TRBV27 to TRBJ2-7; 7 bases are a match to TRBD1. This CDR3 has 15 residues. Germline CDR1 is MNHEY and CDR2 is SMNVEV (reference sequence). V lost 6 bases, J lost 2 bases, and 10 bases stayed unmatched. In nucleotides, the CDR3 is TGTGCCAGCAGACCCCGACAGGGTTCCGCCTACGAGCAGTACTTC. Translated: CASRPRQGSAYEQYF.

This clonotype was found many times. The chain combines TRBV11-2 with TRBJ2-1, with 9 nucleotides matching TRBD2. J lost 7 bases, V lost 2 bases, and 0 bases had no gene match. The CDR3 has 13 residues. From germline, CDR1 is SGHAT and CDR2 FQNNGV. The CDR3 sequence: CASSLLAGNEQFF. Here the CDR3 DNA reads TGTGCCAGCAGCTTACTAGCGGGGAATGAGCAGTTCTTC.

This chain joins TRBV2 and TRBJ2-1, with unresolved D. V gave up 10 bases and J gave up 4 bases, with 20 bases separating them. The germline V gene has CDR1 SNHLY and CDR2 FYNNEI. The length of the CDR3 is 15 residues. DNA for the CDR3: TGTGCCATCAGATCCGCACCCGGTCTATACAATGAGCAGTTCTTC. Translating it yields CAIRSAPGLYNEQFF.

This clonotype has ten or more counts. V usage is TRBV2 and J usage is TRBJ2-3; 10 nucleotides line up with TRBD2. From germline, CDR1 is SNHLY and CDR2 FYNNEI. The V segment lost 0 bases and the J segment 5 bases; nucleotides outside the gene matches: 2. There are 15 residues in the CDR3. CDR3 coding DNA: TGTGCCAGCAGTGAAGCTAGCGGGGGGAAAGATACGCAGTATTTT. Translated: CASSEASGGKDTQYF.

This clonotype was seen at least ten times. This chain's CDR3 is CASSLGHLRDGYTF. The CDR3 DNA follows: TGTGCCAGCAGTTTAGGACACCTAAGGGATGGCTACACCTTC. The J gene is TRBJ1-2, the V gene TRBV28, with a possible D match to TRBD1 (5 bases). Germline lookup yields CDR1 MDHEN and CDR2 SYDVKM. The CDR3 is made up of 14 amino acids. With 2 bases removed from V and 6 bases from J, the gap between germline ends came to 13 bases.

In this sample, this clonotype turned up many times. This sequence joins TRBV7-9 and TRBJ2-5, with a tentative D call TRBD1 (5 bases). This CDR3 spans 14 amino acids. The germline gives CDR1 SEHNR, CDR2 FQNEAQ (reference sequence). Between the trimmed V and J ends, which lost 5 bases and 2 bases, there was a span of 12 bases. The CDR3 sequence: CASSTRQFQETQYF. The CDR3 nucleotides are TGTGCCAGCAGCACCCGACAGTTTCAAGAGACCCAGTACTTC.

This clonotype was detected ten times or more. The chain carries TRBV25-1 and TRBJ1-2, with a tentative D call TRBD1 (5 bases). Between the trimmed V and J ends, which lost 5 bases and 8 bases, there was a span of 21 bases. CDR1 is MGHDK and CDR2 is SYGVNS in the germline V gene. This CDR3 has 15 amino acids. CDR3 region: CASSPPGGATGGYTF. The CDR3 nucleotides are TGTGCCAGCAGTCCCCCCGGCGGGGCCACGGGAGGCTACACCTTC.

This clonotype was detected ten times or more. The chain is built from TRBV7-9 and TRBJ1-4; D unresolved. This CDR3 region has 12 residues. Germline lookup yields CDR1 SEHNR and CDR2 FQNEAQ (reference sequence). Trimming removed 5 bases from V and 8 bases from J, with 9 bases in between. The CDR3 spells CASSLVGEKLFF. In nucleotides, the CDR3 is TGTGCCAGCAGCCTCGTGGGAGAAAAACTGTTTTTT. The full variable domain, rest sourced from reference TRBV7-9 and TRBJ1-4, is DTGVSQNPRHKITKRGQNVTFRCDPISEHNRLYWYRQTLGQGPEFLTYFQNEAQLEKSRLLSDRFSAERPKGSFSTLEIQRTEQGDSAMYLCASSLVGEKLFFGSGTQLSVL.

This clonotype was found a few times. J is TRBJ2-6 and V is TRBV19, with 9 bases that match TRBD1. Germline-derived CDR1 and CDR2 are LNHDA and SQIVND (reference sequence). The length of the CDR3 is 17 residues. The V and J ends lost 5 bases and 2 bases, in that order; junction bases with no gene match: 7. Here the CDR3 DNA reads TGTGCCAGTAGTGCCCCCGGGACAGGGCCTGGGGCCAACGTCCTGACTTTC. This sequence encodes CASSAPGTGPGANVLTF.

This clonotype was recorded many times. V usage is TRBV2 and J usage is TRBJ2-2, with D possibly called TRBD1 or TRBD2 (6 bases each). This CDR3 contains 15 residues. The V gene's germline CDR1 is SNHLY and CDR2 FYNNEI. V shed 4 bases and J shed 0 bases, with 9 bases lying between them. The chain's CDR3 is CASSGGGTNTGELFF. The DNA of the CDR3 is TGTGCCAGCAGTGGAGGGGGGACGAACACCGGGGAGCTGTTTTTT.

This clonotype was picked up many times. This rearrangement joins TRBV20-1 to TRBJ2-5; 15 positions match TRBD2. V trimming: 3 bases; J trimming: 1 base; junction bases outside the gene matches: 3. The CDR3 extends over 16 amino acids. Germline V gives CDR1 DFQATT, CDR2 SNEGSKA (reference sequence). CDR3 amino acids: CSASGTSGGPQETQYF. As DNA, the CDR3 is TGCAGTGCTAGCGGGACTAGCGGGGGGCCCCAAGAGACCCAGTACTTC.